These T cell receptor beta chains were read from a single sample in a study of T-cell reconstitution after alpha-beta-depleted transplantation in children. TCRdb independently ran MiXCR on the PCR reads; one entry per CDR3 protein. The sample carries about 27,000 distinct CDR3 sequences, roughly a sixth recorded once. The specimen was PBMCs, mostly from graft donor cells, collected 60 days after TCRalphabeta/CD19-depleted stem cell transplant. The receptors were gathered from a male patient aged 2-10 years who had a stem cell transplant for acute lymphoblastic leukemia, so the T cells may come from the graft donor. CDR3s include the opening cysteine and the closing phenylalanine or tryptophan. D genes are given only for firm matches. Expanded clones get a size class; other rows say once, few or many, or leave the size out.

D	V	J	size	CDR3	DNA
NA	TRBV9	TRBJ2-7	NA	CASSAGEYEQYF	TGTGCCAGCAGCGCAGGAGAGTACGAGCAGTACTTC
NA	TRBV5-4	TRBJ2-7	many	CASSFRDLGGYEQYF	TGTGCCAGCAGCTTCCGGGACCTAGGGGGCTACGAGCAGTACTTC
NA	TRBV7-9	TRBJ2-6	NA	CASSERVFGANVLTF	TGTGCCAGCAGCGAAAGGGTGTTTGGGGCCAACGTCCTGACTTTC
NA	TRBV12-3/TRBV12-4	TRBJ1-1	medium-sized	CASSTTLNTEAFF	TGTGCCAGCAGCACGACTTTGAACACTGAAGCTTTCTTT
TRBD1	TRBV15	TRBJ2-7	many	CATSRGGQGKGEQYF	TGTGCCACCAGCAGGGGGGGACAGGGGAAAGGGGAGCAGTACTTC
TRBD2	TRBV7-2	TRBJ2-3	few	CASSLLAGGPITDTQYF	TGTGCCAGCAGCTTACTAGCGGGAGGGCCAATCACAGATACGCAGTATTTT
NA	TRBV7-9	TRBJ1-6	few	CASNKGVKDSPLHF	TGTGCCAGCAACAAAGGGGTTAAGGATTCACCCCTCCACTTT
NA	TRBV20-1	TRBJ2-5	NA	CSAPGLIGEETQYF	TGCAGTGCCCCCGGATTAATTGGGGAAGAGACCCAGTACTTC
TRBD2	TRBV7-6	TRBJ2-3	many	CASSLLRGGTDTQYF	TGTGCCAGCAGCTTATTACGGGGGGGCACAGATACGCAGTATTTT
TRBD1	TRBV4-2	TRBJ1-5	many	CASSQEKTGGDQPQHF	TGTGCCAGCAGCCAAGAAAAGACAGGGGGTGACCAGCCCCAGCATTTT
TRBD1	TRBV12-3/TRBV12-4	TRBJ2-7	many	CASRGRTGGYEQYF	TGTGCCAGCAGGGGACGGACAGGGGGCTACGAGCAGTACTTC
TRBD1	TRBV5-5	TRBJ1-5	NA	CASSPGTGGNQPQHF	TGTGCCAGCAGTCCGGGGACAGGGGGCAATCAGCCCCAGCATTTT
TRBD1	TRBV7-6	TRBJ2-3	many	CASSLSVGQGAADTQYF	TGTGCCAGCAGCTTAAGTGTCGGACAGGGGGCCGCAGATACGCAGTATTTT
NA	TRBV7-2	TRBJ2-5	many	CASSLDTPETQYF	TGTGCCAGCAGCTTAGACACACCAGAGACCCAGTACTTC
TRBD2	TRBV9	TRBJ2-7	many	CASSTRTSGGIYEQYF	TGTGCCAGCAGCACAAGGACTAGCGGGGGGATATACGAGCAGTACTTC
NA	TRBV5-8	TRBJ1-5	NA	CASSPDEDQPQHF	TGTGCCAGCAGCCCGGACGAGGATCAGCCCCAGCATTTT
NA	TRBV4-3	TRBJ1-2	few	CASSQDREGQGYTF	TGCGCCAGCAGCCAAGATCGGGAAGGGCAAGGCTACACCTTC
TRBD2	TRBV10-2	TRBJ2-3	many	CASSETGTSPRYF	TGCGCCAGCAGCGAAACTGGGACTAGTCCCCGGTATTTT
TRBD2	TRBV11-1	TRBJ2-5	NA	CASSLAGGKGSGDNPRGMETQYF	TGTGCCAGCAGCTTAGCGGGGGGTAAGGGTAGCGGGGACAATCCGAGGGGGATGGAGACCCAGTACTTC
TRBD1	TRBV7-9	TRBJ2-3	NA	CASSLRTGSTDTQYF	TGTGCCAGCAGCTTACGGACAGGAAGCACAGATACGCAGTATTTT
TRBD1	TRBV5-1	TRBJ1-1	many	CASSFGTGGRNTEAFF	TGCGCCAGCAGCTTCGGGACAGGGGGCAGGAACACTGAAGCTTTCTTT
TRBD1	TRBV11-2	TRBJ1-6	few	CASSLVGGGYNSPLHF	TGTGCCAGCAGCTTAGTAGGGGGCGGGTATAATTCACCCCTCCACTTT
NA	TRBV6-2/TRBV6-3	TRBJ2-2	few	CASSDSVAGELFF	TGTGCCAGCAGTGACTCAGTGGCCGGGGAGCTGTTTTTT
NA	TRBV6-2/TRBV6-3	TRBJ1-1	few	CASSWGGPEAFF	TGTGCCAGCAGTTGGGGGGGGCCTGAAGCTTTCTTT
TRBD2	TRBV6-5	TRBJ2-3	few	CASSYFAGGTDTQYF	TGTGCCAGCAGTTACTTCGCGGGGGGCACAGATACGCAGTATTTT
NA	TRBV5-1	TRBJ1-1	NA	CASSRDGTQAFF	TGCGCCAGCAGTCGAGACGGGACCCAAGCTTTCTTT
NA	TRBV20-1	TRBJ2-5	many	CSAPGPDQETQYF	TGCAGTGCACCGGGACCCGACCAAGAGACCCAGTACTTC
TRBD1	TRBV18	TRBJ1-5	many	CASSPSAGGNQPQHF	TGTGCCAGCTCCCCTTCGGCAGGGGGGAATCAGCCCCAGCATTTT
TRBD2	TRBV20-1	TRBJ2-3	few	CSAPRRTSGLITDTQYF	TGCAGTGCTCCTCGCAGGACTAGCGGACTTATCACAGATACGCAGTATTTT
NA	TRBV4-1	TRBJ1-4	few	CASSQEGQGLREKLFF	TGCGCCAGCAGCCAAGAGGGGCAGGGCCTTAGGGAAAAACTGTTTTTT
NA	TRBV20-1	TRBJ2-7	NA	CSARPTESSYEQYF	TGCAGTGCTAGACCGACCGAGAGCTCCTACGAGCAGTACTTC
NA	TRBV7-2	TRBJ1-2	NA	CASSLEGLSSYGYTF	TGTGCCAGCAGCTTAGAGGGACTATCCTCCTATGGCTACACCTTC
TRBD1	TRBV4-3	TRBJ1-1	many	CASSQPDRGPNTEAFF	TGCGCCAGCAGCCAACCAGACAGGGGACCGAACACTGAAGCTTTCTTT
TRBD1	TRBV10-3	TRBJ2-7	NA	CAIRGTGGYEQYF	TGTGCCATCAGGGGGACAGGGGGTTACGAGCAGTACTTC
TRBD2	TRBV5-1	TRBJ2-7	NA	CASSYQREGYEQYF	TGCGCCAGCAGCTACCAGCGGGAGGGCTACGAGCAGTACTTC
TRBD1	TRBV29-1	TRBJ1-5	many	CSVETGTNQPQHF	TGCAGCGTTGAGACAGGGACGAATCAGCCCCAGCATTTT
TRBD2	TRBV7-2	TRBJ2-5	many	CASSFGGGAQETQYF	TGTGCCAGCAGCTTCGGCGGGGGGGCTCAAGAGACCCAGTACTTC
TRBD2	TRBV12-3/TRBV12-4	TRBJ2-5	many	CASSLGTSYYGETQYF	TGTGCCAGCAGTTTAGGGACTAGCTATTACGGAGAGACCCAGTACTTC
NA	TRBV5-1	TRBJ1-2	many	CASSLDFGAGPNYGYTF	TGCGCCAGCAGCTTGGATTTTGGGGCAGGGCCTAACTATGGCTACACCTTC
NA	TRBV15	TRBJ2-2	few	CATSRDSPGRPNTGELFF	TGTGCCACCAGCAGAGACTCTCCGGGACGGCCGAACACCGGGGAGCTGTTTTTT
NA	TRBV5-1	TRBJ2-3	many	CASSLGLAVNTQYF	TGCGCCAGCAGCTTGGGCCTAGCTGTAAATACGCAGTATTTT
NA	TRBV24-1	TRBJ2-4	few	CATSDGGTKNIQYF	TGTGCCACCAGTGATGGGGGGACCAAAAACATTCAGTACTTC
TRBD2	TRBV6-6	TRBJ2-5	few	CASGRTRQETQYF	TGTGCCAGCGGGAGGACTAGGCAAGAGACCCAGTACTTC
NA	TRBV6-1	TRBJ1-1	few	CASSAQVAGTEAFF	TGTGCCAGCAGTGCACAGGTGGCGGGCACTGAAGCTTTCTTT
NA	TRBV7-9	TRBJ2-3	many	CASSLETDTQYF	TGTGCCAGCAGCTTAGAGACAGATACGCAGTATTTT
NA	TRBV18	TRBJ2-1	many	CASSPQDEQFF	TGTGCCAGCTCACCCCAGGATGAGCAGTTCTTC
TRBD1	TRBV7-9	TRBJ1-5	few	CASSLFHRGRSNQPQHF	TGTGCCAGCAGCTTATTTCACAGGGGGCGTAGCAATCAGCCCCAGCATTTT
NA	TRBV6-1	TRBJ2-1	few	CASNRDTHYNEQFF	TGTGCCAGCAACCGGGACACCCATTACAATGAGCAGTTCTTC
NA	TRBV20-1	TRBJ2-2	many	CSARAGHGELFF	TGCAGTGCTAGGGCAGGGCACGGGGAGCTGTTTTTT
TRBD1	TRBV7-9	TRBJ2-3	many	CASSVGQGRDTQYF	TGTGCCAGCAGCGTCGGACAGGGAAGAGATACGCAGTATTTT
NA	TRBV6-5	TRBJ1-1	few	CASSYLAGTEAFF	TGTGCCAGCAGTTACCTGGCGGGAACTGAAGCTTTCTTT
NA	TRBV15	TRBJ1-4	many	CATRQDHYNEKLFF	TGTGCCACCAGGCAGGACCACTATAATGAAAAACTGTTTTTT
NA	TRBV7-9	TRBJ1-4	few	CASSFDSEKLFF	TGTGCCAGCAGCTTCGACAGTGAAAAACTGTTTTTT
NA	TRBV10-3	TRBJ2-2	NA	CAISQTANTGELFF	TGTGCCATCAGTCAGACAGCAAACACCGGGGAGCTGTTTTTT